Detailed here is one T cell receptor (beta chain). The antigen remains undetermined. A split of CD4+ cells into CD45RA+ naive and CD45RA-negative memory subsets was performed. TCRdb's table, derived via immunoSEQ multiplex PCR, lists solely in-frame clones and lacks some. The sample has millions of clones, over 85% seen once; the top ten hold 0.1% to 0.15%. The entry originates in a study of shared clonotypes between healthy human individuals. Germline loops: CDR1 SGHVS, CDR2 FQNEAQ. Trimming took 1 base from V and 7 from J; bases not matched to a gene: 9. This CDR3 has 15 amino acids. Findings and caveats of the study: Naive subsets usually exceeded memory subsets in estimated richness. The sampled material consisted only of blood, and tissue repertoires are likely to differ.

Input material: naive CD4+ T cells sorted from blood. Subset: CD45RA+ positively selected. The chain combines TRBV7-8 with TRBJ2-5, with 7 positions matching TRBD1. The TCR originated in a man aged 18-30 years in good health. CDR3 nucleotide sequence: TGTGCCAGCAGCTTAGAACAGGGGATCTTAGGGACCCAGTACTTC. As protein: CASSLEQGILGTQYF.